This is a list of T cell receptor beta chains from one sample in a study of cytomegalovirus exposure and HLA in healthy donors. Clones were read by immunoSEQ multiplex PCR, and TCRdb kept only the in-frame ones, dropping some. The sample consists of roughly 70,000 clones, over 90% of them appearing once. The sample consisted of PBMCs. These receptors were collected from a woman aged 18-29 years in good health and CMV-seropositive. Each CDR3 is given without its conserved first and last residue.

v_gene	CDR3aa
TRBV29-1	SVYDSGRNTGELF
TRBV20-1	SAAGGGQF
TRBV6-5	ASSRGGGNTIY
TRBV2	ASSEDLGGMNTEAF
TRBV15	ATSHSSGSWGNEQF
TRBV28	ASQEAGISYNEQF
TRBV6-5	ASSYSGGRIYNEQF
TRBV5-1	ASHYQGINEQF
TRBV11-2	ASSLVPLPRNTEAF
TRBV30	AWSVSGNTYEQY
TRBV5-1	ASSLSTGGRNTEAF
TRBV2	AMERRMDYNEQF
TRBV4-3	ASSQDRGLAGIEQY
TRBV7-2	ASSLSPSGIETQY
TRBV27	ASRTLTGTGLVGAYEQY
TRBV10-1	ATPYEQY
TRBV6-5	ASSYSGSGRYEQY
TRBV15	ATSRDRGSPSLYNEQF
TRBV28	ASSKYIGTGVPYEQY
TRBV7-2	ASSSRLETQY
TRBV18	ASSPELVQGDGYT
TRBV27	ASSLAGDGYEQF
TRBV14	ASSQVFGGELF
TRBV30	AWRRQGLRGAKNIQY
TRBV19	ASSTQRGMGNEQF
TRBV16	ASSQYGQGAYEQY
TRBV19	ASSMSGDMNTEAF
TRBV9	ASSSRTNLDTQY
TRBV28	ASSPGGTGYEKLF
TRBV2	ASRGRLAGGYNEQF
TRBV6-5	ASSYGLNTPLAE
TRBV28	ASTSDRGSNQPQH
TRBV5-4	ASSSTTINKETQY
TRBV7-2	ASSLLAGAYNEQF
TRBV9	ASSTIPGNMNTEAF
TRBV7-9	ASSPMTSGSTDTQY
TRBV7-8	ASSTISPPGSVYEQF
TRBV28	ASSEPGLAGSGEQY
TRBV27	ASSLGRGTEAF
TRBV13	ASSTSGREADTQY
TRBV6-1	ASSGLRGLKQPQH
TRBV6-1	ASSAELAGLSGELF
TRBV25-1	ASSGTGLENTEAF
TRBV27	ASSRTGQGNEQF